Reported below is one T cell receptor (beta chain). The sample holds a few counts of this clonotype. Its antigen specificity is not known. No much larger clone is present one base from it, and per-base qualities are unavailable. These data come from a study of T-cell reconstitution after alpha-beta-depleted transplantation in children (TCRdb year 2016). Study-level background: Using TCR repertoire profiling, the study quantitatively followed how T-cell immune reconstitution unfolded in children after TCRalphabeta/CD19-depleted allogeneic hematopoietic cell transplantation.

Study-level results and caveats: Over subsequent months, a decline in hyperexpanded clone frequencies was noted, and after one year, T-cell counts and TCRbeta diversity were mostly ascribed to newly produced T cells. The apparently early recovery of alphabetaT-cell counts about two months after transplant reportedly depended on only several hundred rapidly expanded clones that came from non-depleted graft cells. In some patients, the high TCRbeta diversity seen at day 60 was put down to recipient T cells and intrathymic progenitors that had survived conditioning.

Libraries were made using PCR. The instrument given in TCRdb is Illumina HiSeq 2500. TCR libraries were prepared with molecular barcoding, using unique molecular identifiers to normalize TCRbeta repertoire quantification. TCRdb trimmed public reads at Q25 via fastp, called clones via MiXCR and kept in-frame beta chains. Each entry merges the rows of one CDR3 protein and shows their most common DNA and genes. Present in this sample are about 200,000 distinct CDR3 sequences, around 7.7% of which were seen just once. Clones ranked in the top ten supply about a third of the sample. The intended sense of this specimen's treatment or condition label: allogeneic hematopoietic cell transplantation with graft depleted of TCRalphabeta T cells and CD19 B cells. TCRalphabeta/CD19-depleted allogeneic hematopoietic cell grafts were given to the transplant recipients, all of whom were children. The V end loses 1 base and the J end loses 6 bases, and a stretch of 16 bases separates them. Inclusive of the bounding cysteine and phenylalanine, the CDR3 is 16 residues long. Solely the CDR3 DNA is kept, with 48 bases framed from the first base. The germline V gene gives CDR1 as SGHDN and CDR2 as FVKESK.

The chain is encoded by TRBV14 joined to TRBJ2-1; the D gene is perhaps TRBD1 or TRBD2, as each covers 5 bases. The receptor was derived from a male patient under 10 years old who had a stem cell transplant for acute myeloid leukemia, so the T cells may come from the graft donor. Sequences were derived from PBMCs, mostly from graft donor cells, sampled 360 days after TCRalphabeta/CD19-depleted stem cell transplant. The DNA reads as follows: TGTGCCAGCAGCCAAGTCCGAGGGAGTGGGGCCAATGAGCAGTTCTTC. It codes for CASSQVRGSGANEQFF.